A selection of T cell receptor beta chains follows, all from one sample in a study of metastatic and nonmetastatic thyroid tumors. TCRdb re-called clones via MiXCR from the PCR reads. Of approximately 25,000 clones in the sample, 20% to 30% are singletons; the top ten hold 15% to 20%. The specimen was blood. The receptors were gathered from a male donor with papillary thyroid cancer or a benign thyroid nodule (not recorded which). Some clones in this sample may be carry-over from other donors' samples. Both conserved end residues are part of each CDR3. A D gene is named only where the DNA matches it firmly.

v_call: TRBV12-3/TRBV12-4; j_call: TRBJ1-1; d_call: NA; cdr3_aa: CASSIGASKTEAFF
v_call: TRBV20-1; j_call: TRBJ2-7; d_call: NA; cdr3_aa: CSSMPLAYEQYF
v_call: TRBV7-9; j_call: TRBJ1-3; d_call: NA; cdr3_aa: CASSQGGVPGNTIYF
v_call: TRBV7-3; j_call: TRBJ2-6; d_call: NA; cdr3_aa: CASSKGVAGANVLTF
v_call: TRBV20-1; j_call: TRBJ2-5; d_call: TRBD1; cdr3_aa: CSARTTGAGTQYF
v_call: TRBV28; j_call: TRBJ2-1; d_call: TRBD2; cdr3_aa: CASSPSRGKRELDEQFF
v_call: TRBV3-1; j_call: TRBJ1-2; d_call: NA; cdr3_aa: CASSQEGRGGYTF
v_call: TRBV4-1; j_call: TRBJ2-7; d_call: TRBD1; cdr3_aa: CASSQRRQGYEQYF
v_call: TRBV12-3/TRBV12-4; j_call: TRBJ2-1; d_call: NA; cdr3_aa: CASSLTPAGTYNEQFF
v_call: TRBV7-2; j_call: TRBJ2-7; d_call: TRBD1; cdr3_aa: CASSLRDRGNEQYF
v_call: TRBV6-1; j_call: TRBJ2-7; d_call: NA; cdr3_aa: CASGAGRNEQYF
v_call: TRBV28; j_call: TRBJ1-2; d_call: NA; cdr3_aa: CASSLNGGVVYGYTF
v_call: TRBV18; j_call: TRBJ2-3; d_call: NA; cdr3_aa: CASSPPEIFPTYF
v_call: TRBV28; j_call: TRBJ1-2; d_call: NA; cdr3_aa: CASITGFYGYTF
v_call: TRBV6-5; j_call: TRBJ2-2; d_call: NA; cdr3_aa: CASSYSSSYGELFF
v_call: TRBV6-5; j_call: TRBJ1-5; d_call: NA; cdr3_aa: CASSYSWQAGRDQPQHF
v_call: TRBV12-3/TRBV12-4; j_call: TRBJ2-1; d_call: TRBD2; cdr3_aa: CASSPGTLGGNEQFF
v_call: TRBV20-1; j_call: TRBJ1-1; d_call: TRBD1; cdr3_aa: CSARGSDREWNTEAFF
v_call: TRBV12-3/TRBV12-4; j_call: TRBJ2-1; d_call: NA; cdr3_aa: CASRSGWSSYNEQFF
v_call: TRBV7-9; j_call: TRBJ1-4; d_call: NA; cdr3_aa: CASSFAGAGNEKLFF
v_call: TRBV14; j_call: TRBJ2-2; d_call: TRBD2; cdr3_aa: CASSQGVGGRTGELFF
v_call: TRBV20-1; j_call: TRBJ2-3; d_call: TRBD1; cdr3_aa: CIALGTGSTQYF
v_call: TRBV30; j_call: TRBJ1-3; d_call: NA; cdr3_aa: CAWSVGGSGNTIYF
v_call: TRBV19; j_call: TRBJ2-1; d_call: TRBD2; cdr3_aa: CASSTSSGRAITEQFF
v_call: TRBV19; j_call: TRBJ2-5; d_call: NA; cdr3_aa: CASTPGASRETQYF
v_call: TRBV6-2/TRBV6-3; j_call: TRBJ2-1; d_call: TRBD1; cdr3_aa: CASSLGQVKVEQFF
v_call: TRBV3-1; j_call: TRBJ2-3; d_call: NA; cdr3_aa: CASSQPGRTATDTQYF
v_call: TRBV2; j_call: TRBJ2-7; d_call: NA; cdr3_aa: CASSEFVSGEGFEFSYEQYF
v_call: TRBV10-3; j_call: TRBJ1-2; d_call: NA; cdr3_aa: CAISESIEGRGYTF
v_call: TRBV24-1; j_call: TRBJ1-2; d_call: NA; cdr3_aa: CATSDIDTNGYTF
v_call: TRBV27; j_call: TRBJ2-7; d_call: TRBD2; cdr3_aa: CASSLAGGPYEQYF
v_call: TRBV10-1; j_call: TRBJ2-4; d_call: TRBD2; cdr3_aa: CASATARWGLAGGRKNIQYF
v_call: TRBV11-1; j_call: TRBJ2-1; d_call: NA; cdr3_aa: CASSLATYWTNEQFF
v_call: TRBV9; j_call: TRBJ2-1; d_call: TRBD1; cdr3_aa: CASSTTGGSYNEQFF
v_call: TRBV10-3; j_call: TRBJ2-7; d_call: TRBD1; cdr3_aa: CAISESTGSDEQYF
v_call: TRBV30; j_call: TRBJ1-6; d_call: NA; cdr3_aa: CAWSAPRRRGSPLHF
v_call: TRBV5-1; j_call: TRBJ2-3; d_call: TRBD1; cdr3_aa: CASASRDRTLVDTQYF
v_call: TRBV5-8; j_call: TRBJ1-4; d_call: NA; cdr3_aa: CASSLSGQHEKLFF
v_call: TRBV6-1; j_call: TRBJ1-2; d_call: NA; cdr3_aa: CASSSPGQANYGYTF
v_call: TRBV11-2; j_call: TRBJ1-1; d_call: NA; cdr3_aa: CASSPGGLNTEAFF
v_call: TRBV28; j_call: TRBJ2-4; d_call: TRBD2; cdr3_aa: CASSNLAAGKNIQYF
v_call: TRBV6-2/TRBV6-3; j_call: TRBJ2-7; d_call: NA; cdr3_aa: CASGRAGEQYF
v_call: TRBV27; j_call: TRBJ1-5; d_call: NA; cdr3_aa: CASSSTANQPQHF
v_call: TRBV11-2; j_call: TRBJ2-1; d_call: TRBD2; cdr3_aa: CASSSTSASYNEQFF
v_call: TRBV11-3; j_call: TRBJ2-7; d_call: TRBD2; cdr3_aa: CAISQKREGLDQYF
v_call: TRBV7-2; j_call: TRBJ2-7; d_call: NA; cdr3_aa: CASSPDWDRYEQYF
v_call: TRBV12-3/TRBV12-4; j_call: TRBJ1-2; d_call: TRBD1; cdr3_aa: CASNLKRGQGYTF
v_call: TRBV7-9; j_call: TRBJ2-1; d_call: NA; cdr3_aa: CASSATWLTYNEQFF
v_call: TRBV15; j_call: TRBJ2-1; d_call: NA; cdr3_aa: CATSRDHWTDTTNEQFF
v_call: TRBV12-5; j_call: TRBJ2-1; d_call: NA; cdr3_aa: CASGLKLQRDSSYNEQFF
v_call: TRBV11-2; j_call: TRBJ1-1; d_call: TRBD1; cdr3_aa: CASSPDRVAAEAFF
v_call: TRBV12-3/TRBV12-4; j_call: TRBJ2-1; d_call: TRBD2; cdr3_aa: CASSLGGLAFDEQFF
v_call: TRBV20-1; j_call: TRBJ2-3; d_call: TRBD2; cdr3_aa: CSSLGRLAGEGTQYF
v_call: TRBV5-1; j_call: TRBJ2-2; d_call: NA; cdr3_aa: CASSLPDRMLGELFF
v_call: TRBV30; j_call: TRBJ1-1; d_call: NA; cdr3_aa: CVWSVPNRQAFF
v_call: TRBV5-4; j_call: TRBJ2-7; d_call: NA; cdr3_aa: CASSFASSNEQYF
v_call: TRBV7-7; j_call: NA; d_call: NA; cdr3_aa: CASSFRTSRETQYF
v_call: TRBV7-3; j_call: TRBJ2-3; d_call: NA; cdr3_aa: CASSPDPSTDTQYF
v_call: TRBV7-8; j_call: TRBJ2-7; d_call: TRBD1; cdr3_aa: CASSQRAGQGSYEQYF